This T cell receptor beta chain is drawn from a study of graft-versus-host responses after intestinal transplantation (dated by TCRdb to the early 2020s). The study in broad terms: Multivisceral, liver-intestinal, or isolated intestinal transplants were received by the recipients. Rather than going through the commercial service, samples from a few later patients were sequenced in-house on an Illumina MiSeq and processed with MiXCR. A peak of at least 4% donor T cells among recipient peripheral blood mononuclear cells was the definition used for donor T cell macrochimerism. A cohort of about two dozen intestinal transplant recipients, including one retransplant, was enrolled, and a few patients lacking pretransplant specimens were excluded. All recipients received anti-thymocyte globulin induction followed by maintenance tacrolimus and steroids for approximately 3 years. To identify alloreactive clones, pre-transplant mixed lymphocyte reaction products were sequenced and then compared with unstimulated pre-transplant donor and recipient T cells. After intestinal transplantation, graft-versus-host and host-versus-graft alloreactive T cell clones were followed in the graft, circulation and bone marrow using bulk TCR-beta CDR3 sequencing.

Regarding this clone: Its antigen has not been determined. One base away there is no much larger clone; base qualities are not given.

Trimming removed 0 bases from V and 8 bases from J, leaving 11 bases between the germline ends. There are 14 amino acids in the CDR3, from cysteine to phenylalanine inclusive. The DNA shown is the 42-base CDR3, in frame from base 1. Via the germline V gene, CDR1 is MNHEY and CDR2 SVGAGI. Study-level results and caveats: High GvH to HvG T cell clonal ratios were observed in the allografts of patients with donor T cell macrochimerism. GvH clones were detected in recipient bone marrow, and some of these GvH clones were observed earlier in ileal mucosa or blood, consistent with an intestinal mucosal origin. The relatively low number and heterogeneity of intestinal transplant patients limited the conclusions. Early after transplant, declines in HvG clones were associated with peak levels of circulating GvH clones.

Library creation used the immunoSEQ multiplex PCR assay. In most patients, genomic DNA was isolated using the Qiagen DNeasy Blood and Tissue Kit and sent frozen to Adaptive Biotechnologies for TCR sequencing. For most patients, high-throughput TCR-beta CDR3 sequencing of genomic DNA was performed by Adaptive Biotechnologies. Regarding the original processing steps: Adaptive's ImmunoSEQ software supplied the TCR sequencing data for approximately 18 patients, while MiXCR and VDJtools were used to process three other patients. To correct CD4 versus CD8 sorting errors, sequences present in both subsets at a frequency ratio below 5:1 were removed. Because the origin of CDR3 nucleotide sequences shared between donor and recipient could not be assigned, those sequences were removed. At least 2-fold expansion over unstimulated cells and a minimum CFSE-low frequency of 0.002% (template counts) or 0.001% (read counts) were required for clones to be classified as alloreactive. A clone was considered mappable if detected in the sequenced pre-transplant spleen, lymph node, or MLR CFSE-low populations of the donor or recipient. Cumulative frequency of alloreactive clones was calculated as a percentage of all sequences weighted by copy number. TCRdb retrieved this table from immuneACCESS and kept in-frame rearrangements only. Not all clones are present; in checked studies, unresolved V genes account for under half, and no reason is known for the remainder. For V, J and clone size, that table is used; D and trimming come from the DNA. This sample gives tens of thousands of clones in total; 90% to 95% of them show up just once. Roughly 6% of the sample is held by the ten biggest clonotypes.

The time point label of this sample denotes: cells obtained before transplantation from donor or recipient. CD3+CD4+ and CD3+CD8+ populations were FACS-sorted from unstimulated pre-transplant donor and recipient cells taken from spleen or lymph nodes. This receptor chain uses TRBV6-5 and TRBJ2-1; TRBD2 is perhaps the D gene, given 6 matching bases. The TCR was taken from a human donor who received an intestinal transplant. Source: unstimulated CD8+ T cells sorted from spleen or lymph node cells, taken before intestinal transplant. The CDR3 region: CASSYSNRRDEQFF. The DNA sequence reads TGTGCCAGCAGTTACTCGAATAGGAGGGATGAGCAGTTCTTC.